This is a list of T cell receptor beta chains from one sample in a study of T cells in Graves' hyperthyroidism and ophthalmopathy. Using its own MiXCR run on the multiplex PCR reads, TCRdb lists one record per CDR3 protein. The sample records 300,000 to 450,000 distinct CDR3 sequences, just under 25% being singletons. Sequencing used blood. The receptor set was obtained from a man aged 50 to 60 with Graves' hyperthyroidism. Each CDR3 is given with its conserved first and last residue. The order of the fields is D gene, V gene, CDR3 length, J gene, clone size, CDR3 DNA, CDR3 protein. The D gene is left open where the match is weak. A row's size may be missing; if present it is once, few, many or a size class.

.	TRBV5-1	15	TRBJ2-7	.	TGCGCCAGCAGCTTGTCCTCCGGGACGACCTACGAGCAGTACTTC	CASSLSSGTTYEQYF
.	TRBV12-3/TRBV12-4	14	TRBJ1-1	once	TGTACCAGCAACCGACAGGTGGGAAACACTGAAGCTTTCTTT	CTSNRQVGNTEAFF
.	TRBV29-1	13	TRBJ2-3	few	TGCAGCGTTGATCCCCTGAGCACAGATACGCAGTATTTT	CSVDPLSTDTQYF
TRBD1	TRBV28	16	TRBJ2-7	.	TGTGCCAGCAGTTTCACCCGGGACAGGGGAGACCACGAGCAGTACTTC	CASSFTRDRGDHEQYF
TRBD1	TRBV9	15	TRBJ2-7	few	TGTGCCAGCAGCGTACGGGCGACAGGGGGAGAGGAGCAGTACTTC	CASSVRATGGEEQYF
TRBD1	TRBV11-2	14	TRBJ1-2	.	TGTGCCAGCAGCTTGGGACAGGGTATCGATGGCTACACCTTC	CASSLGQGIDGYTF
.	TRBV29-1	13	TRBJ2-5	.	TGCAGCGTTGAAGATCAAGCGTGGGAGACCCAGTACTTC	CSVEDQAWETQYF
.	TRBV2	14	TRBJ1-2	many	TGTGCCAGCAGTGAAGCGCCGTGGGGCTATGGCTACACCTTC	CASSEAPWGYGYTF
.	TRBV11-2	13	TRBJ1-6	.	TGTGCCAGCAGCTTAGACTATAATTCACCCCTCCACTTT	CASSLDYNSPLHF
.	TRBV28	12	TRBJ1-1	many	TGTGCCAGCATAGGAGATCCCACTGAAGCTTTCTTT	CASIGDPTEAFF
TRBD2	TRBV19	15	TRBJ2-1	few	TGTGCCAGTAGTATGGGGCTAGCGGGAGGCAATGAGCAGTTCTTC	CASSMGLAGGNEQFF
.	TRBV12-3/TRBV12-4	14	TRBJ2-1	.	TGTGCCAGCAGTTTAGGCGCTAGCGACAATGAGCAGTTCTTC	CASSLGASDNEQFF
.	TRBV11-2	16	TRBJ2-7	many	TGTGCCAGCAGCTTAGACCCCAGGGGATTGACCTACGAGCAGTACTTC	CASSLDPRGLTYEQYF
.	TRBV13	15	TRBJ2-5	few	TGTGCCAGCAGCCCATCCGGGTCCAAGGGGGAGACCCAGTACTTC	CASSPSGSKGETQYF
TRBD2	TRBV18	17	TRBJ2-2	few	TGTGCCAGCTCACCAGGGCTTGCGGGAGCGTACACCGGGGAGCTGTTTTTT	CASSPGLAGAYTGELFF
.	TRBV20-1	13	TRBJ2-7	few	TGCAGTACCAGGGGCGGGTCAACCTACGAGCAGTACTTC	CSTRGGSTYEQYF
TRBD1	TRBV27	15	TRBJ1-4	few	TGTGCCAGCAGTTCCCCTGGACAGGGGCGCGAAAAACTGTTTTTT	CASSSPGQGREKLFF
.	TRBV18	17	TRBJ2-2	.	TGTGCCAGCTCACGCAAGATTAACAGGGAAAACACCGGGGAGCTGTTTTTT	CASSRKINRENTGELFF
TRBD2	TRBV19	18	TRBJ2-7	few	TGTGCCAGTAGTATAGATCCCACTAGCGGGAGTTTTACCTACGAGCAGTACTTC	CASSIDPTSGSFTYEQYF
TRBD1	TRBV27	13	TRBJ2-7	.	TGTGCCAGCAGAGGACAGGGCCCCAACGAGCAGTACTTC	CASRGQGPNEQYF
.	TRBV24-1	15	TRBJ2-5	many	TGTGCCACCAGTGATCGGTCGTCAAGCACTGTGACCCAGTACTTC	CATSDRSSSTVTQYF
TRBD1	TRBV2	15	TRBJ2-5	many	TGTGCCAGCAGCTTGACGAAAACAGGGGTGGAGACCCAGTACTTC	CASSLTKTGVETQYF